Listed below are T cell receptor beta chains from one sample, sequenced in a study of T cells after yellow fever vaccination. MiXCR was run by TCRdb on the 5' RACE reads, yielding one entry per CDR3 protein. The sample contains about 400,000 distinct CDR3 sequences, around 6.5% of which appear only once. Material: PBMCs, obtained 5 days after the yellow fever booster vaccination. All receptors come from a man younger than 40 who received the YFV17D yellow fever vaccine. The CDR3 runs from the conserved cysteine through the conserved F or W. Fields, in order: J gene, D gene, clone size, V gene, CDR3 DNA, CDR3 protein. A D gene is named only where the DNA matches it firmly. Clone size is stated in some rows and not others, as once, few, many or a class when expanded.

TRBJ2-1 TRBD2 many TRBV5-1 TGCGCCAGCAGCTTGACTCTAGCGGGAGAGTCCGATGAGCAGTTCTTC CASSLTLAGESDEQFF
TRBJ2-1 TRBD2 few TRBV6-5 TGTGCCAGCAGAACACTAGCGGGAGGGGGGGGTGAGCAGTTCTTC CASRTLAGGGGEQFF
TRBJ2-3 TRBD2 - TRBV29-1 TGCAGCGTGAAAGCGGGAGGGACAGATACGCAGTATTTT CSVKAGGTDTQYF
TRBJ2-1 - many TRBV27 TGTGCCAGCAGTCCCCAAAGGGTACTGTACAATGAGCAGTTCTTC CASSPQRVLYNEQFF
TRBJ2-1 - - TRBV7-7 TGTGCTAGCAGTTACGGGACTTCGAGCTCCTACAATGAGCAGTTCTTC CASSYGTSSSYNEQFF
TRBJ1-5 TRBD1 many TRBV6-2/TRBV6-3 TGTGCCAGCAGTAGGGACAGGAGCAATCAGCCCCAGCATTTT CASSRDRSNQPQHF
TRBJ2-7 TRBD1 - TRBV19 TGTGCCAGTAGTAGACAGGGGAGAAGGTACGAGCAGTACTTC CASSRQGRRYEQYF
TRBJ2-2 TRBD1 many TRBV2 TGTGCCAGCAGTGAAAGTAGGGGGCCCGGGGAGCTGTTTTTT CASSESRGPGELFF
TRBJ2-1 - - TRBV20-1 TGCAGTGCGCGCCATCCAGGGGCGAGGAATGAGCAGTTCTTC CSARHPGARNEQFF
TRBJ2-7 - few TRBV7-2 TGTGCCAGCAGCCCGAAGTGGGGGACCCCCTACGAGCAGTACTTC CASSPKWGTPYEQYF
TRBJ2-2 TRBD2 - TRBV11-2 TGTGCCAGCAGCATGACTAGCGGGAGTATTGCCGGGGAGCTGTTTTTT CASSMTSGSIAGELFF
TRBJ1-1 - - TRBV6-4 TGTGCCAGCAGTTGGTCGGCTGGCACTGAAGCTTTCTTT CASSWSAGTEAFF
TRBJ1-2 - many TRBV10-3 TGTGCCATCAGTGAGTACAGCAGTTCGGGTGGCTACACCTTC CAISEYSSSGGYTF
TRBJ2-1 - few TRBV3-1 TGTGCCAGCAGCCAAGGCACGTGGGGTGAGCAGTTCTTC CASSQGTWGEQFF
TRBJ1-3 - few TRBV20-1 TGCAGTGCTAGAGCGGGCAGAGGCTGGCCGGACACCATATATTTT CSARAGRGWPDTIYF
TRBJ2-1 TRBD2 few TRBV12-3/TRBV12-4 TGTGCCAGCACCGCCCTAGCGGGAGCTTACAATGAGCAGTTCTTC CASTALAGAYNEQFF